These 11 T cell receptor beta chains share one sample of origin, sequenced in a study of vaccination effects on CD4 cells after COVID-19. Peptide-pool stimulation followed by sequencing identified expanded antigen-specific CD4+ clonotypes in the ViraFEST assay. Isolation of CD4+ T cells took place after approximately 10 days of culture. Of the BNT162b2 and mRNA-1273 vaccines, participants received two doses of one or the other. Their cognate antigens are unknown. The method was immunoSEQ multiplex PCR; TCRdb's version includes in-frame clones alone and lacks a portion of them. The data contain 60,000 to 85,000 clones, over 70% of them singletons. Sequences were derived from CD4+ T cells from PBMCs cultured with HCoV-229E spike peptides, sampled after COVID-19 vaccination. The receptors come from a human donor who received a COVID-19 vaccine.

Only a few counts were recorded for this clone. This chain uses TRBV4-1 with TRBJ1-4; 8 nucleotides align to TRBD1. CDR1 MGHRA and CDR2 YSYEKL come from the germline V gene. The CDR3 covers 17 residues. J gave up 1 base and V 4 bases, and 8 bases lay outside the gene matches. The CDR3, as DNA: TGCGCCAGCAGCCCGGTGGGCAGGGGGCGAACTAATGAAAAACTGTTTTTT. This sequence encodes CASSPVGRGRTNEKLFF.

The rearrangement uses TRBV25-1 and TRBJ2-5; TRBD2 aligns across 7 bases. Trimming at V came to 3 bases and at J to 5 bases, leaving 9 bases not matched to a gene. Germline CDR1 and CDR2: MGHDK and SYGVNS. The CDR3 is 15 amino acids. CDR3 bases: TGTGCCAGCAGTGATCCCCGGACTAGGACTGAGACCCAGTACTTC. Translated: CASSDPRTRTETQYF.

This clone appeared a few times. The chain couples TRBV18 to TRBJ2-5; TRBD2 aligns across 9 bases. The CDR3 totals 18 residues. With 4 bases clipped from V and 1 base from J, the junction kept 13 bases outside the gene matches. Looked up from germline, CDR1 is KGHSH and CDR2 is LQKENI. CDR3 sequence: CASSLRVALAGLQETQYF. CDR3 bases: TGTGCCAGCTCACTACGTGTTGCTCTAGCGGGGCTCCAAGAGACCCAGTACTTC. Complete variable domain (other parts from reference TRBV18 and TRBJ2-5): NAGVMQNPRHLVRRRGQEARLRCSPMKGHSHVYWYRQLPEEGLKFMVYLQKENIIDESGMPKERFSAEFPKEGPSILRIQQVVRGDSAAYFCASSLRVALAGLQETQYFGPGTRLLVL.

V usage is TRBV4-1 and J usage is TRBJ2-1; D is undetermined. V lost 1 base and J lost 2, with 12 bases in between. The germline CDR1 and CDR2 sequences are MGHRA and YSYEKL. The CDR3 extends over 16 amino acids. For the CDR3, the DNA is TGCGCCAGCAGCCAAGGGCCGGCTCGGACCTACAATGAGCAGTTCTTC. Translated: CASSQGPARTYNEQFF.

V and J are TRBV6-5 and TRBJ1-2; 9 bases line up with TRBD1. Germline V gene sequence: CDR1 MNHEY, CDR2 SVGAGI. CDR3 length: 13 residues. J was trimmed by 8 bases and V by 6 bases; bases with no gene match: 7. CDR3 loop: CASRIGTGNGYTF. In DNA, the CDR3 is TGTGCCAGCAGGATAGGGACAGGGAACGGCTACACCTTC.

This clone was picked up one time. This chain uses TRBV21-1 with TRBJ1-5. TRBV21-1 is an annotated pseudogene. The CDR3 has 17 amino acids. CDR3 amino acids: CASSNGETRGSNQPQHF. In nucleotides, the CDR3 is TGTGCCAGCAGCAATGGGGAGACCCGCGGCAGCAATCAGCCCCAGCATTTT.

The gene calls are TRBV6-4 and TRBJ1-5; no reliable D call. From germline, CDR1 is MRHNA and CDR2 SNTAGT. The length of the CDR3 is 13 residues. Trimming removed 2 bases from V and 7 bases from J, with 9 bases in between. The CDR3 DNA reads as TGTGCCAGCAGTGACGAGGTGGGGCAGCCCCAGCATTTT. This sequence encodes CASSDEVGQPQHF.

This clone occurred a few times. The rearrangement uses TRBV6-5 and TRBJ2-7; D perhaps matches TRBD2 (6 bases). The CDR3 totals 14 residues. Trimming took off 5 bases at V and 2 bases at J, with 13 bases between the two ends. Germline CDR1 is MNHEY and CDR2 is SVGAGI. CDR3 sequence reads: CASSPARGTYEQYV. The CDR3, as DNA: TGTGCCAGCAGTCCGGCCCGGGGGACCTACGAGCAGTACGTC.

There are a few counts of this clone. The chain recombines TRBV1 with TRBJ1-5. TRBV1 is classified as a pseudogene. This CDR3 contains 13 residues. In DNA form, the CDR3 reads TGCACCAGCAGCCTGAGTAGCAATCAGCCCCAGCATTTT. This sequence encodes CTSSLSSNQPQHF.

This chain uses TRBV4-2 with TRBJ2-5; 7 bases are shared with TRBD2. This CDR3 is built from 16 residues. CDR1 and CDR2 from the germline V gene are LGHNA and YNFKEQ. J was trimmed by 5 bases and V by 4 bases; bases with no gene match: 13. DNA of the CDR3: TGTGCCAGCAGCCGGGGCGTCCTAGCGGCAGAGGAGACCCAGTACTTC. Translated, it gives CASSRGVLAAEETQYF.

The chain employs TRBV5-1 and TRBJ1-2; a weak D match, TRBD1 (6 bases). Germline V lookup: CDR1 SGHRS, CDR2 YFSETQ. Trimming took off 1 base at V and 2 bases at J, with 9 bases between the two ends. The CDR3 extends over 14 amino acids. The CDR3 bases are TGCGCCAGCAGCTTGAGTCAGGGGAACTATGGCTACACCTTC. Its translation: CASSLSQGNYGYTF.